This T cell receptor (beta chain) was identified during a study of shared clonotypes between healthy human individuals. Study-wide findings and caveats: Blood was the sole source, and tissue repertoires probably differ.

Profiling relied on immunoSEQ multiplex PCR, and the TCRdb table lists in-frame clones only, not all of them. The sample lists a few hundred thousand clones, 79% occurring once. This clone was observed a single time. Its specificity is unknown. The CDR3 totals 13 residues. Per the germline V gene, CDR1 is MGHRA and CDR2 is YSYEKL. V lost 0 bases and J 4 bases, leaving 6 bases between the germline ends. The specimen sequenced was PBMCs. This chain connects TRBV4-1 to TRBJ1-2; D not certain. The origin of this receptor is a middle-aged woman in good health. Some clones in this sample may be carry-over from other donors' samples. The CDR3 DNA is TGCGCCAGCAGCCAAGAGTTGAGCTATGGCTACACCTTC. It encodes CASSQELSYGYTF.